The T cell receptor (beta chain) under discussion was sequenced for a study of blood T cell repertoires in COVID-19. From germline, CDR1 is SGDLS and CDR2 YYNGEE. V lost 4 bases, J lost 7 bases, and 6 bases lay in between. This CDR3 region has 11 residues. Only in-frame clones appear in the TCRdb table, and some are missing; sequencing was by immunoSEQ multiplex PCR. The table records a few hundred thousand clones, roughly 90% of them present only once. Sequenced sample: PBMCs or T cells enriched from blood (not recorded which). The source of this sequence is a woman in her 30s who had been exposed to COVID-19. V is TRBV9 and J is TRBJ2-1, with D possibly TRBD1 on 5 matching bases. CDR3 loop: CASSRGNEQFF. As DNA, the CDR3 is TGTGCCAGCAGCAGGGGTAATGAGCAGTTCTTC.